The present T cell receptor (beta chain) was sequenced within a study of cytotoxic CD8 clonotypes in ibrutinib-treated CLL. The protocol was immunoSEQ multiplex PCR, while the TCRdb copy is restricted to in-frame clones and leaves out a portion. The sample carries over 70,000 clones, about 86% recorded once. This clone showed up just once. The CDR3 loop spans 15 amino acids. The V gene is TRBV21-1, the J gene TRBJ2-7; TRBD1 reflects the table's D call only, with no check against the DNA. TRBV21-1 is an annotated pseudogene. This TCR came from a human donor with chronic lymphocytic leukemia. The sample here was PBMCs, taken before ibrutinib treatment. CDR3 sequence reads: CASSKGPTSNYEQYF. The DNA for the CDR3 is TGTGCCAGCAGCAAAGGGCCCACATCCAACTACGAGCAGTACTTC.